These T cell receptor beta chains were read from a single sample in a study of CD8 T cells in ankylosing spondylitis. TCRdb reanalysed the 5' RACE reads using MiXCR and keeps one entry per CDR3 protein. This table has 400,000 or so distinct CDR3 sequences, 25% to 30% appearing once. Sequencing was done on a sample of blood, either unsorted or a sorted T cell fraction (not recorded which). These receptors were taken from a male donor with ankylosing spondylitis. Both conserved end residues are trimmed from each CDR3. Each record gives: V gene, CDR3 protein.

v_gene: TRBV5-1; CDR3aa: ASKKTETNTGELF
v_gene: TRBV5-1; CDR3aa: ASSLQGHGTDTQY
v_gene: TRBV3-1; CDR3aa: ASSRTSNTEAF
v_gene: TRBV5-6; CDR3aa: ASSFISVSEAF
v_gene: TRBV20-1; CDR3aa: SARVGTPLRNEQY
v_gene: TRBV6-1; CDR3aa: ASSRGTPSNQPQH
v_gene: TRBV6-2/TRBV6-3; CDR3aa: ASSYTGYYGYT
v_gene: TRBV5-6; CDR3aa: ASRWATYNEQF
v_gene: TRBV13; CDR3aa: ASRPWTSGSRGTGELF
v_gene: TRBV7-2; CDR3aa: ASSRMYEQY
v_gene: TRBV12-3/TRBV12-4; CDR3aa: ASSLRQGYGYT
v_gene: TRBV10-3; CDR3aa: AIGLAAGLGEQF
v_gene: TRBV24-1; CDR3aa: ATSDHDYPGELF
v_gene: TRBV20-1; CDR3aa: SAPRTAVGGYT
v_gene: TRBV18; CDR3aa: ASSPGQGGFDEQF
v_gene: TRBV3-1; CDR3aa: ASSPPVTGELF
v_gene: TRBV2; CDR3aa: ASLKNPYEQY
v_gene: TRBV27; CDR3aa: ASSFADRDEKLF
v_gene: TRBV27; CDR3aa: ASSFLNSRETQY
v_gene: TRBV20-1; CDR3aa: SAVSSQGYGYT
v_gene: TRBV29-1; CDR3aa: SAGNQGVPTEAF
v_gene: TRBV20-1; CDR3aa: SARDVQANTEAF
v_gene: TRBV7-2; CDR3aa: ASSFRADTQY
v_gene: TRBV5-1; CDR3aa: ASSLGLGSSTEAF
v_gene: TRBV20-1; CDR3aa: SAGDSPNTEAF
v_gene: TRBV29-1; CDR3aa: SVSTRDSGEQY
v_gene: TRBV25-1; CDR3aa: ASSETGGWETQY
v_gene: TRBV27; CDR3aa: ASSDVDRVGEKLF
v_gene: TRBV12-3/TRBV12-4; CDR3aa: ASSRGGGFSNQPQH
v_gene: TRBV5-1; CDR3aa: ASSLVTGEVHEQY
v_gene: TRBV7-8; CDR3aa: ASSTREGKWDTQY
v_gene: TRBV19; CDR3aa: ASSIAGSGANVLT
v_gene: TRBV24-1; CDR3aa: ATSDLGYNEQF
v_gene: TRBV12-3/TRBV12-4; CDR3aa: ASSPPGQGDYNEQF
v_gene: TRBV6-5; CDR3aa: ASSYPTGIDSPLH
v_gene: TRBV30; CDR3aa: AWSVQGTPSQPQH
v_gene: TRBV12-3/TRBV12-4; CDR3aa: ASSSLAGNTIY
v_gene: TRBV5-6; CDR3aa: ASSPDWGQETQY
v_gene: TRBV12-3/TRBV12-4; CDR3aa: ASSPDGLAEETQY
v_gene: TRBV6-5; CDR3aa: ASSYSGLNTEAF
v_gene: TRBV5-1; CDR3aa: ASRESGPEYGEQF
v_gene: TRBV7-2; CDR3aa: ASSGDISRETQY
v_gene: TRBV10-3; CDR3aa: AISEGSGRFQETQY
v_gene: TRBV27; CDR3aa: ASSLSIGRTNYGYT
v_gene: TRBV7-9; CDR3aa: ASSQQGPYTEAF
v_gene: TRBV20-1; CDR3aa: SAIRGAASTDTQY
v_gene: TRBV7-2; CDR3aa: ASSLRQGGEKLF
v_gene: TRBV10-3; CDR3aa: AISEQAMNTEAF
v_gene: TRBV10-2; CDR3aa: ASGGQLYGYT
v_gene: TRBV3-1; CDR3aa: ASSQVRGRETQY
v_gene: TRBV20-1; CDR3aa: SAPPPSGPHSGTDTQY
v_gene: TRBV29-1; CDR3aa: SVAWDRVGTEAF
v_gene: TRBV20-1; CDR3aa: SARDWERGHTDTQY
v_gene: TRBV3-1; CDR3aa: ASSLKPTGLVTGELF
v_gene: TRBV12-3/TRBV12-4; CDR3aa: ASSLGFGGYT
v_gene: TRBV20-1; CDR3aa: SARELDWYNEQF
v_gene: TRBV5-1; CDR3aa: ASSLLANNEQF
v_gene: TRBV12-3/TRBV12-4; CDR3aa: ASSSGTDYGYT
v_gene: TRBV7-9; CDR3aa: ASSLGYSSGSYNEQF